This entry features one T cell receptor (beta chain) sequence. Its antigen remains unknown. The entry originates in a study of T cells after yellow fever vaccination. Findings of the study overall: The bulk population could contribute abundant contaminating clonotypes to FACS-sorted repertoires.

Trimming removed 5 bases from V and 0 bases from J, with 6 bases in between. The CDR3 sequence is 13 residues long. Looked up from germline, CDR1 is MNHNS and CDR2 is SASEGT. TCRdb redid the calling of the 5' RACE reads with MiXCR, one entry per CDR3 protein. Among a few hundred thousand distinct CDR3 sequences listed, 8% to 10% were seen once. The starting material was PBMCs, obtained on the day of the first yellow fever vaccination. The V call is TRBV6-1, the J call TRBJ2-3, with D unresolved. The clonotype originates from a man aged 18 to 30 who received the YFV17D yellow fever vaccine. The CDR3 DNA reads TGTGCCAGCAGTCGAATAAGCACAGATACGCAGTATTTT. It yields the protein CASSRISTDTQYF.